A single sample gave rise to the 10 T cell receptor beta chains below, sequenced in a study of immune characteristics of hereditary and idiopathic chronic pancreatitis. Sequencing was performed with immunoSEQ multiplex PCR; in TCRdb, only in-frame clones are kept and a portion is missing. The sample gives about 14,000 clones, around 67% of which show up once; 14% is in the top ten. Total pancreatectomy with islet autotransplantation was the source of the chronic pancreatitis pancreas tissue. Sequenced input: pancreas tissue with hereditary chronic pancreatitis. These receptors were obtained from a human donor with chronic pancreatitis.

On this clone: Other DNA sequences in the sample encode the same CDR3. The CDR3 DNA reads TGTGCCACCAGCAGAGATCGGGGAAGGGGTGGCAATCAGCCCCAGCATTTT. Its protein product is CATSRDRGRGGNQPQHF. The chain joins TRBV15 to TRBJ1-5, with D perhaps TRBD1 (5 bases). The CDR3 runs to 17 residues. The germline V gene has CDR1 LNHNV and CDR2 YYDKDF (reference sequence). V was shortened by 0 bases and J by 2 bases, with 14 bases between the two germline ends. Supplemented by reference TRBV15 and TRBJ1-5, the full variable domain reads DAMVIQNPRYQVTQFGKPVTLSCSQTLNHNVMYWYQQKSSQAPKLLFHYYDKDFNNEADTPDNFQSRRPNTSFCFLDIRSPGLGDTAMYLCATSRDRGRGGNQPQHFGDGTRLSIL.

The chain combines TRBV5-4 with TRBJ2-3; 7 nucleotides agree with TRBD2. With V trimmed by 5 bases and J by 6 bases, 12 bases remained unmatched. Looked up from germline, CDR1 is SGHNT and CDR2 is YYREEE (reference sequence). The CDR3 totals 15 residues. The CDR3 loop reads CASSGSSGGRDTQYF. The CDR3 DNA reads TGTGCCAGCAGTGGTTCTAGCGGAGGGCGGGATACGCAGTATTTT. The full variable domain, completed using reference TRBV5-4 and TRBJ2-3, is ETGVTQSPTHLIKTRGQQVTLRCSSQSGHNTVSWYQQALGQGPQFIFQYYREEENGRGNFPPRFSGLQFPNYSSELNVNALELDDSALYLCASSGSSGGRDTQYFGPGTRLTVL.

This chain connects TRBV6-5 to TRBJ2-1; unclear D gene. The CDR3 is made up of 12 amino acids. The V end was cut by 1 base, the J end by 10 bases, with 8 bases between. CDR1 is MNHEY and CDR2 is SVGAGI in the germline V gene. The CDR3 sequence is CASSYFSGEQFF. The DNA for the CDR3 is TGTGCCAGCAGTTACTTTTCTGGGGAGCAGTTCTTC.

This rearrangement joins TRBV20-1 to TRBJ2-1, with D perhaps TRBD2 (5 bases). This CDR3 comprises 13 residues. Germline CDR1 DFQATT, CDR2 SNEGSKA (reference sequence). Trimming pared 3 bases from V and 10 bases from J, leaving 16 bases between. The CDR3 coding sequence is TGCAGTGCTAGTTCCTGGGGTGCTAGCGAGCAGTTCTTC. Its protein product is CSASSWGASEQFF.

The chain carries TRBV18 and TRBJ2-3, with TRBD2 identical over 8 bases. The CDR3 extends over 16 amino acids. Per the germline V gene, CDR1 is KGHSH and CDR2 is LQKENI. The V segment lost 1 base and the J segment 2 bases; nucleotides outside the gene matches: 5. The CDR3 DNA follows: TGTGCCAGCTCACCACGGGCGGGAGGTCCCACAGATACGCAGTATTTT. Amino acid sequence: CASSPRAGGPTDTQYF.

The chain uses TRBV30 and TRBJ2-3; D remains ambiguous. The germline gives CDR1 GTSNPN, CDR2 SVGIG (reference sequence). Trimming removed 4 bases at V and 4 bases at J, with 9 bases between. The CDR3 has 12 residues. This CDR3 reads CAWNRSPDTQYF. DNA of the CDR3: TGTGCCTGGAACCGCTCCCCAGATACGCAGTATTTT. Drawing the rest from reference TRBV30 and TRBJ2-3, the complete variable domain is SQTIHQWPATLVQPVGSPLSLECTVEGTSNPNLYWYRQAAGRGLQLLFYSVGIGQISSEVPQNLSASRPQDRQFILSSKKLLLSDSGFYLCAWNRSPDTQYFGPGTRLTVL.

This chain uses TRBV3-1 (or the pseudogene TRBV3-2) with TRBJ1-2; 9 nucleotides agree with TRBD1. Germline V gene lookup returns CDR1 LGHDT and CDR2 YNNKEL (reference sequence). V lost 8 bases to trimming and J lost 8 bases; unmatched junction nucleotides: 9. CDR3 length equals 13 residues. The CDR3 sequence is CASGEQGARGYTF. The CDR3 bases are TGTGCCAGCGGAGAACAGGGGGCGCGGGGCTACACCTTC.

In this sample, this clone is medium-sized. The rearrangement links TRBV18 to TRBJ2-1; TRBD2 agrees at 14 bases. The CDR3 has 16 residues. The V gene end was trimmed by 1 base and the J gene end by 9 bases; junction bases not matched to a gene: 5. Germline-derived CDR1 and CDR2 are KGHSH and LQKENI. This chain's CDR3 is CASSPRLAGGPAEQFF. CDR3 in DNA: TGTGCCAGCTCACCACGACTAGCGGGAGGGCCCGCTGAGCAGTTCTTC. Full variable domain (rest looked up from reference TRBV18 and TRBJ2-1): NAGVMQNPRHLVRRRGQEARLRCSPMKGHSHVYWYRQLPEEGLKFMVYLQKENIIDESGMPKERFSAEFPKEGPSILRIQQVVRGDSAAYFCASSPRLAGGPAEQFFGPGTRLTVL.

The table lists this clone with a count of one. J is TRBJ2-3 and V is TRBV7-8; D is tentatively TRBD1 or TRBD2 (5 bases each). Germline CDR1 reads SGHVS; CDR2 reads FQNEAQ. The V end was cut by 4 bases, the J end by 1 base, with 12 bases between. The length of the CDR3 is 15 residues. The CDR3 DNA sequence: TGTGCCAGCAGCTCTAGGGGAGACGGCACAGATACGCAGTATTTT. Protein: CASSSRGDGTDTQYF.

The gene calls are TRBV3-1 (or the pseudogene TRBV3-2) and TRBJ1-2; 7 bases line up with TRBD1. Germline CDR1 reads LGHDT; CDR2 reads YNNKEL (reference sequence). This CDR3 is 15 amino acids long. V shed 4 bases and J 2 bases; nucleotides not matched to a gene: 7. CDR3 in DNA: TGTGCCAGCAGCCTGAGACAGGGTGGGAACTATGGCTACACCTTC. Its translation: CASSLRQGGNYGYTF.